Below, 26 T cell receptor beta chains from the same sample are listed, as sequenced in a study of OX40 agonist ivuxolimab in advanced cancers. The table came from immunoSEQ multiplex PCR; TCRdb's copy has only in-frame clones and leaves some out. The sample carries tens of thousands of clones, about 91% recorded once. The sequencing used CD4+ or CD8+ T cells sorted from blood, collected in a trial of the OX40 agonist ivuxolimab. These receptors all come from an adult with an advanced solid tumor such as melanoma, head and neck, liver or kidney cancer.

The chain links TRBV5-4 to TRBJ2-3; 8 nucleotides align to TRBD2. J lost 4 bases, V lost 0 bases, and 4 bases had no gene match. CDR3 size: 15 residues. Germline lookup yields CDR1 SGHNT and CDR2 YYREEE (reference sequence). The CDR3 is CASSLAGGNADTQYF. The CDR3, as DNA: TGTGCCAGCAGCTTGGCGGGAGGGAACGCAGATACGCAGTATTTT.

The table lists this clone with a count of one. V usage is TRBV28 and J usage is TRBJ1-4; the match to TRBD1 covers 7 bases. The CDR3 covers 14 residues. After removal of 11 bases from V and 10 bases from J, the junction contained 16 bases not matched to a gene. Germline V gene data show CDR1 as MDHEN and CDR2 as SYDVKM. CDR3 nucleotide sequence: TGTGCCGCTCGCCCGACAGGGAGCCCGGGAAAACTGTTTTTT. Protein product: CAARPTGSPGKLFF.

This chain connects TRBV19 to TRBJ2-2; the D is unclear. The V gene's germline CDR1 is LNHDA and CDR2 SQIVND (reference sequence). Trimming removed 8 bases at V and 6 bases at J, with 10 bases between. This CDR3 is built from 12 residues. The CDR3 coding sequence is TGTGCCAGTTGGACCCGAGCCGGGGAGCTGTTTTTT. Translating it yields CASWTRAGELFF.

The rearrangement links TRBV6-6 to TRBJ2-7; D may match TRBD1 or TRBD2 (6 bases each). This CDR3 has 14 residues. Germline-derived CDR1 and CDR2 are MNHNY and SVGAGI (reference sequence). The V and J ends lost 0 bases and 13 bases respectively, with 19 bases between them. The DNA of the CDR3 is TGTGCCAGCAGTTACTCGACTGGGGGCGGGACGGATTACTTC. This sequence encodes CASSYSTGGGTDYF.

The chain uses TRBV19 and TRBJ1-2, with D unresolved. This CDR3 spans 13 amino acids. V was trimmed by 6 bases and J by 7 bases, leaving 15 bases between them. CDR1 LNHDA and CDR2 SQIVND come from the germline V gene (reference sequence). The CDR3 loop reads CASRPGPSGGYTF. The CDR3 DNA reads as TGTGCCAGTAGACCCGGGCCCTCGGGTGGCTACACCTTC.

This clone was observed once. The chain employs TRBV30 and TRBJ2-7, with a tentative D call TRBD1 (5 bases). This CDR3 contains 11 residues. Trimming left V 4 bases short and J 5 bases short, with 9 bases between. Germline V gives CDR1 GTSNPN, CDR2 SVGIG (reference sequence). CDR3 nucleotides: TGTGCCTGGAACAGGTACCACGAGCAGTACTTC. Protein: CAWNRYHEQYF.

The V and J genes are TRBV7-3 and TRBJ2-2; 9 bases are a match to TRBD2. CDR1 and CDR2 (germline): SGHTA, FQGTGA. This CDR3 has 15 amino acids. With 5 bases clipped from V and 5 bases from J, the junction kept 6 bases outside the gene matches. CDR3 amino acids: CASSPALAGTGELFF. CDR3 DNA sequence: TGTGCCAGCAGCCCCGCCCTAGCGGGAACCGGGGAGCTGTTTTTT.

The genes are TRBV6-1 and TRBJ1-5; D perhaps matches TRBD1 (5 bases). The CDR3 loop spans 13 amino acids. V was pared by 7 bases and J by 6 bases, with 13 bases between. The germline V gene encodes CDR1 MNHNS and CDR2 SASEGT. The CDR3, as DNA: TGTGCCAGCATGAGAGCAGGGACTCAGCCCCAGCATTTT. Translated, it gives CASMRAGTQPQHF.

The rearrangement links TRBV5-1 to TRBJ2-7; 7 positions match TRBD1. Trimming cost V 4 bases and J 0 bases; bases outside gene matches: 4. The CDR3 extends over 14 amino acids. Germline V lookup: CDR1 SGHRS, CDR2 YFSETQ. In DNA form, the CDR3 reads TGCGCCAGCAGCACGGGGACAGACTCCTACGAGCAGTACTTC. Translated: CASSTGTDSYEQYF.

The gene calls are TRBV28 and TRBJ1-1; 10 bases are a match to TRBD1. Germline V CDR1 and CDR2: MDHEN, SYDVKM. V lost 5 bases, J lost 4 bases, and 10 bases stayed unmatched. This CDR3 region has 16 residues. The CDR3, as DNA: TGTGCCAGCAGTCCCGGGACAGGGGATGGGGGCACTGAAGCTTTCTTT. It translates to CASSPGTGDGGTEAFF.

This clone was detected only once. The genes are TRBV27 and TRBJ1-4; D is uncertain. This CDR3 comprises 15 residues. Trimming left V 6 bases short and J 8 bases short, with 19 bases between. Germline V gene sequence: CDR1 MNHEY, CDR2 SMNVEV (reference sequence). This chain's CDR3 is CASSPFTRIGEKLFF. The CDR3 nucleotides read TGTGCCAGCAGCCCATTCACACGGATCGGGGAAAAACTGTTTTTT.

This clone was observed a few times. The rearrangement uses TRBV27 and TRBJ2-7; 9 positions agree with TRBD2. V was clipped by 4 bases and J by 5 bases; unmatched bases: 3. The CDR3 is 13 residues long. Germline loops: CDR1 MNHEY, CDR2 SMNVEV (reference sequence). DNA for the CDR3: TGTGCCAGCAGTTCCTTAGCGGGAGACGAGCAGTACTTC. This encodes CASSSLAGDEQYF.

V is TRBV11-1 and J is TRBJ2-3; perhaps TRBD2 as D (6 bases). The CDR3 is made up of 14 amino acids. The V end lost 1 base, the J end lost 5 bases, and 10 bases lay between the germline ends. CDR1 SGHAT and CDR2 FQDESV come from the germline V gene (reference sequence). CDR3 coding DNA: TGTGCCAGCAGCTTAGACGGGAGTGAAGATACGCAGTATTTT. Residues: CASSLDGSEDTQYF.

This clone was seen more than once but under ten times. The chain carries TRBV5-6 and TRBJ2-5, with TRBD1 matching over 10 bases. Germline CDR1 and CDR2: SGHDT and YYEEEE. CDR3 size: 15 residues. V lost 4 bases, J lost 5 bases, and 8 bases stayed unmatched. CDR3 in DNA: TGTGCCAGCAGCAGGAGGACAGGGGGTGGGGAGACCCAGTACTTC. Residues: CASSRRTGGGETQYF.

This chain connects TRBV5-4 to TRBJ2-3; perhaps TRBD2 as D (6 bases). Germline V lookup: CDR1 SGHNT, CDR2 YYREEE (reference sequence). CDR3 length: 14 amino acids. Trimming took off 9 bases at V and 6 bases at J, with 20 bases between the two ends. For the CDR3, the DNA is TGTGCCATGACTACCGGGACTGAGTATGATACGCAGTATTTT. It specifies CAMTTGTEYDTQYF.

V usage is TRBV9 and J usage is TRBJ1-1; tentative D call: TRBD1 (5 bases). The V and J ends lost 4 bases and 4 bases respectively, with 14 bases between them. CDR1 and CDR2 (germline): SGDLS, YYNGEE. The CDR3 totals 14 residues. This CDR3 reads CASSPTNQGTEAFF. As DNA, the CDR3 is TGTGCCAGCAGCCCAACCAACCAGGGCACTGAAGCTTTCTTT.

The gene calls are TRBV11-3 and TRBJ2-3; 13 bases match TRBD2. There are 16 residues in the CDR3. Losses at the gene ends were 5 bases for V and 1 base for J; bases not matched to a gene: 3. CDR1 is SGHNT and CDR2 is YENEEA in the germline V gene. The CDR3 DNA reads TGTGCCAGCAGCCCAGGGACTAGCGGGGGCACAGATACGCAGTATTTT. Translating gives CASSPGTSGGTDTQYF.

The V and J genes are TRBV5-1 and TRBJ2-5; 9 bases are shared with TRBD1. V gave up 5 bases and J gave up 7 bases; unmatched junction bases: 12. The CDR3 totals 15 residues. CDR1 is SGHRS, CDR2 YFSETQ, per germline. Written as DNA, the CDR3 is TGCGCCAGCAGTATCGATACCGGGACAGGGAGGACCCAGTACTTC. Its translation: CASSIDTGTGRTQYF.

The chain has TRBV28 and TRBJ1-2; 12 bases line up with TRBD1. Germline CDR1 reads MDHEN; CDR2 reads SYDVKM. The CDR3 is 16 residues long. V lost 3 bases, J lost 8 bases, and 10 bases stayed unmatched. CDR3: CASSFSAGTGGLGYTF. CDR3 sequence (DNA): TGTGCCAGCAGTTTTTCAGCCGGGACAGGGGGCTTAGGCTACACCTTC.

The chain has TRBV21-1 and TRBJ2-1; the table names TRBD2, a call not compared with the DNA. TRBV21-1 counts as a pseudogene. The CDR3 is 15 amino acids. The CDR3 spells CASSGDCFSYNEQFF. The CDR3 DNA follows: TGTGCCAGCAGCGGAGACTGTTTCTCCTACAATGAGCAGTTCTTC.

The chain carries TRBV30 and TRBJ2-5; D call uncertain. Per the germline V gene, CDR1 is GTSNPN and CDR2 is SVGIG (reference sequence). The V gene lost 0 bases and the J gene lost 5 bases, with 7 bases spanning the gap. The CDR3 has 12 residues. The DNA of the CDR3 is TGTGCCTGGAGTGTCTTAAGTGAGACCCAGTACTTC. Translating it yields CAWSVLSETQYF.

The V call is TRBV10-3, the J call TRBJ2-7; 7 positions agree with TRBD1. Trimming cost V 6 bases and J 3 bases; bases outside gene matches: 2. The CDR3 is 12 amino acids. Germline-derived CDR1 and CDR2 are ENHRY and SYGVKD. The CDR3 loop is CAIRGQNYEQYF. CDR3 in DNA: TGTGCCATCAGGGGACAGAACTACGAGCAGTACTTC.

V is TRBV6-5 and J is TRBJ2-3; the match to TRBD2 covers 9 bases. The CDR3 runs to 16 residues. From germline, CDR1 is MNHEY and CDR2 SVGAGI. Unmatched junction bases numbered 11, after V lost 4 bases and J lost 6 bases. The CDR3: CASSSRTSDRTDTQYF. CDR3 bases: TGTGCCAGCAGTTCACGGACTAGCGATCGTACGGATACGCAGTATTTT.

This clone has just a few counts. The rearrangement links TRBV11-2 to TRBJ2-1; D possibly corresponds to TRBD1 (6 bases). CDR3 length: 19 amino acids. Deletions cut 5 bases from V and 0 bases from J, with 23 bases between. Germline V CDR1 and CDR2: SGHAT, FQNNGV. CDR3: CASSRGWKGSRSSYNEQFF. DNA of the CDR3: TGTGCCAGCAGCAGGGGGTGGAAGGGATCTCGTAGCTCCTACAATGAGCAGTTCTTC.

The chain combines TRBV28 with TRBJ1-1; maybe TRBD1 (6 bases). This CDR3 contains 15 residues. The germline CDR1 and CDR2 sequences are MDHEN and SYDVKM. V dropped 6 bases and J dropped 1 base, with 15 bases sitting between them. The CDR3 loop reads CASSSLGAGNTEAFF. The DNA of the CDR3 is TGTGCCAGCAGCTCCTTGGGGGCGGGGAACACTGAAGCTTTCTTT.

Here the CDR3 reads CASSHFKGGRSYNEQFF. The DNA for the CDR3 is TGCGCCAGCAGTCATTTTAAGGGGGGTAGATCCTACAATGAGCAGTTCTTC. The rearrangement links TRBV23-1 to TRBJ2-1; D tentatively reads TRBD1 or TRBD2 (6 bases each). TRBV23-1 is given ORF status, its function remaining uncertain. V lost 3 bases to trimming and J lost 1 base, with 16 bases between them. The CDR3 sequence is 17 residues long.